This T cell receptor beta chain was captured in a study of blood T cell repertoires in COVID-19. About the research overall: The United States, Italy and Spain were the sources of the acute and convalescent COVID-19 samples. Sources were T cells, B-cell-depleted T cells, or PBMCs; the material itself was cDNA or gDNA.

During active infection, Seattle patients enrolled and were then monitored through disease. CDR1 is SQVTM, CDR2 ANQGSEA, per germline. Trimming removed 5 bases at V and 2 bases at J, with 12 bases between. The CDR3 is 13 residues long. In the source study's methods: The authors estimated nucleated cell counts from reference gene primer amplification. The table came from immunoSEQ multiplex PCR; TCRdb's copy has only in-frame clones and leaves some out. The V and J calls and clone size are taken from that table; D and trimming were inferred from the DNA. Of around 170,000 clones listed, roughly 86% are singletons.

The sample taken for sequencing was peripheral blood. This chain uses TRBV29-1 with TRBJ2-5; D perhaps matches TRBD2 (5 bases). This receptor was obtained from a man between 60 and 70 years old with COVID-19, enrolled during active disease. CDR3 nucleotide sequence: TGCAGCGTTCGGTTAGGACTTCAAGAGACCCAGTACTTC. Translated, it gives CSVRLGLQETQYF.